This T cell receptor beta chain was identified in a study of blood T cell repertoires in COVID-19. As for the study in general: T cells, B-cell-depleted T cells, or PBMCs supplied cDNA or gDNA.

Seattle cases were enrolled at active infection and followed longitudinally. Some clones are missing from TCRdb's copy, which holds only in-frame ones; the method was immunoSEQ multiplex PCR. Of some 360,000 clones in the sample, roughly 87% were seen once. In germline, CDR1 is MDHEN, CDR2 SYDVKM. This CDR3 comprises 14 residues. Trimming removed 3 bases from V and 0 bases from J, with 8 bases in between. This clone has only a few counts. The chain recombines TRBV28 with TRBJ1-2, with D tentatively TRBD1 (5 bases). Sequencing was done on a sample of peripheral blood. The receptor was isolated from a woman aged 60-75 years with COVID-19, enrolled during active disease. The CDR3 region has the DNA TGTGCCAGCAGTTTGCCGGGGGCTAACTATGGCTACACCTTC. Protein sequence: CASSLPGANYGYTF.